Reported below is one TCR beta chain. As handled by the study authors: Amplifying reference gene primers gave estimates of nucleated cell counts. The repertoire was sequenced with immunoSEQ multiplex PCR; TCRdb's copy has only in-frame clones and lacks some. Clone size and the V and J calls come from that table; the DNA yielded D and trimming. The sample consists of around 150,000 clones, 84% of them appearing once. These data come from a study of blood T cell repertoires in COVID-19. Across the study: The cDNA or gDNA used as material had been derived from T cells, B-cell-depleted T cells, or PBMCs.

Per the germline V gene, CDR1 is SGDLS and CDR2 is YYNGEE. Trimming removed 0 bases from V and 6 bases from J; junction bases left unmatched: 7. The length of the CDR3 is 16 residues. The specimen was peripheral blood. The receptor was derived from a human donor in a cohort sampled during active COVID-19. The chain is built from TRBV9 and TRBJ2-3; 10 nucleotides line up with TRBD2. CDR3 in DNA: TGTGCCAGCAGCGTAGCTAAAGCGGGGGGGCCGGATACGCAGTATTTT. Amino acids: CASSVAKAGGPDTQYF.